This TCR beta chain was sequenced in a study of prognosis after radiotherapy for stage I lung cancer. Study-wide background: There were approximately 15 patients with newly diagnosed primary stage I lung tumors and several patients with oligometastatic NSCLC after surgical resection of the primary tumor. A handful of patients had distant metastases at a median of around seven months after radiotherapy, and around 16 showed no significant progression.

With regard to this clonotype: Its antigen is undetermined.

CDR1 and CDR2 (germline): SEHNR, FQNEAQ (reference sequence). The CDR3 has 13 residues. V shed 5 bases, J shed 6 bases, and the junction held 4 bases outside the gene matches. General observations from the study: Lower values of Shannon entropy after stereotactic body radiation therapy were seen in patients who developed distant metastases.

Blood, around 6 milliliters, was collected at each of two time points. From genomic DNA, TCR beta CDR3 was amplified by two-round multiplex PCR. Primers specific to each TRBV and TRBJ gene were used in first-round PCR. TCRdb re-analysed the multiplex PCR reads in MiXCR, keeping a single row per CDR3 protein. In the table there are 13,000 to 15,000 distinct CDR3 sequences, around 54% of which are singletons. The chain combines TRBV7-9 with TRBJ2-5; 9 bases agree with TRBD1. Specimen: PBMCs, collected before or after stereotactic body radiation therapy (not recorded which). This clonotype was sampled from a donor aged 50 or older with non-small cell lung cancer. In DNA, the CDR3 is TGTGCCAGCAGCGTAGGGACAGGGCAGACCCAGTACTTC. Its protein product is CASSVGTGQTQYF.